Following are 6 T cell receptor beta chains from one sample sequenced in a study of blood T cell repertoires in COVID-19. Repertoires were generated with immunoSEQ multiplex PCR, while TCRdb's copy carries only in-frame clones and drops some. The data show roughly 75,000 clones, roughly 80% seen once. Input material: peripheral blood. The receptors here all came from a woman between 70 and 85 years old with acute or convalescent COVID-19.

V gene TRBV5-5 combines with J gene TRBJ2-3, with TRBD2 matching over 8 bases. The V and J ends lost 0 bases and 4 bases, in that order; junction bases with no gene match: 7. The CDR3 is 16 amino acids. Germline CDR1 SGHKS, CDR2 YYEKEE (reference sequence). The CDR3 nucleotides are TGTGCCAGCAGCTTGGACGGCCGGGGGGGTTCAGATACGCAGTATTTT. It specifies CASSLDGRGGSDTQYF.

The chain recombines TRBV19 with TRBJ2-3, with a tentative D call TRBD2 (6 bases). Trimming cost V 2 bases and J 0 bases, with 9 bases left between them. The CDR3 sequence is 15 residues long. From germline, CDR1 is LNHDA and CDR2 SQIVND (reference sequence). The CDR3 spells CASSISSGSTDTQYF. In nucleotides, the CDR3 is TGTGCCAGTAGTATATCCAGCGGGAGCACAGATACGCAGTATTTT. Full variable domain (outside the CDR3, taken from reference TRBV19 and TRBJ2-3): DGGITQSPKYLFRKEGQNVTLSCEQNLNHDAMYWYRQDPGQGLRLIYYSQIVNDFQKGDIAEGYSVSREKKESFPLTVTSAQKNPTAFYLCASSISSGSTDTQYFGPGTRLTVL.

This clone showed up just a few times. The rearrangement links TRBV3-1 (or the pseudogene TRBV3-2) to TRBJ1-6; tentative D call: TRBD1 (5 bases). The CDR3 totals 19 residues. V lost 1 base and J lost 1, with 17 bases in between. Germline-derived CDR1 and CDR2 are LGHDT and YNNKEL (reference sequence). The CDR3 region has the DNA TGTGCCAGCAGCCAAGGCGCCTGGGGGGGGAGGTCCTATAATTCACCCCTCCACTTT. Amino acids: CASSQGAWGGRSYNSPLHF.

The chain is built from TRBV28 and TRBJ2-3; possible D gene TRBD1, 5 bases. The CDR3 runs 14 residues. V gave up 3 bases and J gave up 5 bases, with 12 bases separating them. From germline, CDR1 is MDHEN and CDR2 SYDVKM. The CDR3 coding sequence is TGTGCCAGCAGTTTGCAGGGTGTGAAAGATACGCAGTATTTT. It translates to CASSLQGVKDTQYF.

The chain joins TRBV10-1 to TRBJ1-1; no firm D call. V dropped 6 bases and J dropped 6 bases, with 14 bases sitting between them. There are 13 residues in the CDR3. CDR1 is WNHNN and CDR2 is SYGVQD in the germline V gene (reference sequence). CDR3 sequence: CASSPSGVAEAFF. CDR3 DNA: TGCGCCAGCAGCCCCAGCGGGGTCGCTGAAGCTTTCTTT.

The chain carries TRBV28 and TRBJ2-7; the D gene is possibly TRBD2 (6 bases). Trimming removed 7 bases at V and 2 bases at J, with 18 bases between. Per the germline V gene, CDR1 is MDHEN and CDR2 is SYDVKM. This CDR3 has 15 amino acids. DNA for the CDR3: TGTGCCAGCACCCCCGGGAGCCGCGGCGCCTACGAGCAGTACTTC. Protein sequence: CASTPGSRGAYEQYF.